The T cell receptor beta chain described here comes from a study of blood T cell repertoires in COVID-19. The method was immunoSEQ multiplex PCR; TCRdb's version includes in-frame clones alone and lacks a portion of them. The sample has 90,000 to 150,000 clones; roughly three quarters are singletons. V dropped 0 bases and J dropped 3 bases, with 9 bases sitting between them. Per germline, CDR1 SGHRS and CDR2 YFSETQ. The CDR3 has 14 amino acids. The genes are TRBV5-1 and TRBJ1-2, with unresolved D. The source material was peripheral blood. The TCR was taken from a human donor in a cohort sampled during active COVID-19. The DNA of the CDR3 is TGCGCCAGCAGCTTGGACAGCCCATACTATGGCTACACCTTC. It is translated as CASSLDSPYYGYTF.